A single sample is the source of the 3 T cell receptor beta chains below, sequenced in a study of T-cell reconstitution after alpha-beta-depleted transplantation in children. Molecular barcoding with unique molecular identifiers was used for the TCRbeta library. One entry per CDR3 protein, called by TCRdb with MiXCR from the PCR reads. The repertoire includes over 85,000 distinct CDR3 sequences, 4.5% to 7.5% of them detected once, and roughly 5.5% sits in the top ten. Here the sequenced sample was PBMCs, mostly from graft donor cells, taken 60 days after TCRalphabeta/CD19-depleted stem cell transplant. The receptors were sampled from a female patient aged 2-9 years who had a stem cell transplant for Fanconi anemia, so the T cells may come from the graft donor.

This chain connects TRBV20-1 to TRBJ2-7; D might be TRBD2 (6 bases). Germline V lookup: CDR1 DFQATT, CDR2 SNEGSKA (reference sequence). The CDR3 consists of 12 residues. V dropped 3 bases and J dropped 6 bases, with 12 bases sitting between them. CDR3 in DNA: TGCAGTGCTAGCGGAAGGAGGGGCGAGCAGTACTTC. Translation: CSASGRRGEQYF.

The chain combines TRBV28 with TRBJ1-6; possible D gene TRBD1, 5 bases. The CDR3 runs to 12 residues. Germline assignment: CDR1 MDHEN and CDR2 SYDVKM. Trimming left V 6 bases short and J 9 bases short, with 9 bases between. The CDR3 region is CASSRRGSPLHF. CDR3 in DNA: TGTGCCAGCAGCCGTAGGGGTTCACCCCTCCACTTT.

This clonotype was detected only a few times. This chain connects TRBV18 to TRBJ2-4, with D perhaps matching TRBD2 (5 bases). V lost 2 bases to trimming and J lost 3 bases, with 14 bases between them. The CDR3 covers 16 residues. CDR1 is KGHSH and CDR2 is LQKENI in the germline V gene. The CDR3 loop is CASSPDPGKVKNIQYF. The CDR3 nucleotides are TGTGCCAGCTCACCAGACCCGGGAAAAGTCAAAAACATTCAGTACTTC.